These 25 T cell receptor beta chains were all obtained from the same sample, sequenced in a study of blood T cell repertoires in COVID-19. Repertoires were generated with immunoSEQ multiplex PCR, while TCRdb's copy carries only in-frame clones and drops some. This table has about 430,000 clones, 80% to 90% appearing once. The sequencing input was peripheral blood. These receptors were obtained from a man younger than 30 with COVID-19, enrolled during active disease.

The chain employs TRBV7-9 and TRBJ1-1; TRBD1 might be the D (6 bases). Germline CDR1 and CDR2: SEHNR and FQNEAQ (reference sequence). The CDR3 covers 16 residues. The V end was cut by 0 bases, the J end by 0 bases, with 11 bases between. In DNA, the CDR3 is TGTGCCAGCAGCTTAGCCCCCGGGACAATGAACACTGAAGCTTTCTTT. It yields the protein CASSLAPGTMNTEAFF.

The chain carries TRBV27 and TRBJ2-1; TRBD1 matches 10 bases. Germline values: CDR1 MNHEY, CDR2 SMNVEV (reference sequence). CDR3 length equals 16 residues. With 1 base clipped from V and 4 bases from J, the junction kept 4 bases outside the gene matches. The CDR3 DNA reads as TGTGCCAGCAGTTTATATTGGACAGGGGGTTACAATGAGCAGTTCTTC. It yields the protein CASSLYWTGGYNEQFF.

The V gene is TRBV5-4, the J gene TRBJ2-5; tentatively, D is TRBD1 (6 bases). V was shortened by 2 bases and J by 1 base, with 9 bases between the two germline ends. Per the germline V gene, CDR1 is SGHNT and CDR2 is YYREEE (reference sequence). The CDR3 totals 14 residues. The CDR3 coding sequence is TGTGCCAGCAGCTTACAGGGCCCCCAAGAGACCCAGTACTTC. Translating gives CASSLQGPQETQYF.

The chain employs TRBV29-1 and TRBJ2-2, with 12 bases matching TRBD2. The CDR3 runs to 17 residues. The J segment lost 2 bases and the V segment lost 4 bases, leaving 8 bases of the junction unmatched. Germline V gene lookup returns CDR1 SQVTM and CDR2 ANQGSEA. This CDR3 reads CSVAPRLAGVNTGELFF. The CDR3 bases are TGCAGCGTTGCCCCGCGACTAGCGGGAGTTAACACCGGGGAGCTGTTTTTT.

This clone appeared a single time. The sample contains more than one DNA sequence encoding this CDR3. This chain joins TRBV6-5 and TRBJ2-6; possible D gene TRBD1, 6 bases. V dropped 6 bases and J dropped 0 bases, with 9 bases sitting between them. CDR1 and CDR2 (germline): MNHEY, SVGAGI. This CDR3 is 15 amino acids long. The CDR3: CASSLQGSGANVLTF. The DNA for the CDR3 is TGTGCCAGCAGCTTACAGGGCTCTGGGGCCAACGTCCTGACTTTC.

The chain carries TRBV12-3 or TRBV12-4 and TRBJ2-5, with a tentative D call TRBD2 (7 bases). V was shortened by 6 bases and J by 9 bases, with 17 bases between the two germline ends. The CDR3 runs to 13 residues. CDR3 nucleotide sequence: TGTGCCAGCAGCCCCTATCAGGGGAGGGCCCAGTACTTC. Its translation is CASSPYQGRAQYF.

V and J are TRBV5-4 and TRBJ2-1, with 8 bases fitting TRBD2. The CDR3 length is 14 residues. The trim removed 4 bases at V and 3 bases at J, leaving 3 bases unmatched. Germline-derived CDR1 and CDR2 are SGHNT and YYREEE (reference sequence). CDR3 loop: CASSIAGGYNEQFF. CDR3 sequence (DNA): TGTGCCAGCAGCATTGCGGGGGGCTACAATGAGCAGTTCTTC.

The chain joins TRBV18 to TRBJ1-5, with D uncertain. Trimming pared 5 bases from V and 5 bases from J, leaving 10 bases between. Germline assignment: CDR1 KGHSH and CDR2 LQKENI. CDR3 length: 13 residues. The CDR3 protein is CASSMARHQPQHF. The CDR3 nucleotides read TGTGCCAGCTCAATGGCTAGGCATCAGCCCCAGCATTTT.

This chain links TRBV2 with TRBJ2-1; D is perhaps TRBD2 (5 bases). Germline V lookup: CDR1 SNHLY, CDR2 FYNNEI. V lost 1 base and J 4 bases, leaving 8 bases between the germline ends. The CDR3 spans 14 residues. CDR3 coding DNA: TGTGCCAGCAGTGAAGAGGACTTATACAATGAGCAGTTCTTC. Translation gives CASSEEDLYNEQFF.

CDR3 protein: CATPCAGVHEELFF. In DNA form, the CDR3 reads TGCGCCACCCCCTGTGCGGGAGTACACGAGGAGCTGTTTTTT. This rearrangement joins TRBV5-1 to TRBJ2-2; 7 bases fit TRBD2. The CDR3 sequence is 14 residues long. Germline-derived CDR1 and CDR2 are SGHRS and YFSETQ. The J segment lost 10 bases and the V segment lost 9 bases, leaving 15 bases of the junction unmatched.

This rearrangement joins TRBV3-1 (or the pseudogene TRBV3-2) to TRBJ2-2, with TRBD2 matching over 9 bases. V lost 3 bases, J lost 0 bases, and 11 bases stayed unmatched. This CDR3 has 19 residues. CDR1 is LGHDT and CDR2 is YNNKEL in the germline V gene (reference sequence). The CDR3 loop is CASSQGPAIAGANTGELFF. The DNA of the CDR3 is TGTGCCAGCAGCCAGGGCCCCGCCATAGCGGGAGCGAACACCGGGGAGCTGTTTTTT.

V gene TRBV5-4 combines with J gene TRBJ1-1, with 8 bases aligning to TRBD1. The CDR3 sequence is 16 residues long. Germline assignment: CDR1 SGHNT and CDR2 YYREEE (reference sequence). The junction had 6 bases not matched to a gene; V was cut back by 2 bases and J by 0 bases. The CDR3 region has the DNA TGTGCCAGCAGCTTCGCAGGGGGCTCGGTGAACACTGAAGCTTTCTTT. Encoded protein: CASSFAGGSVNTEAFF.

This chain connects TRBV3-1 (or the pseudogene TRBV3-2) to TRBJ2-5; D is possibly TRBD2 (6 bases). This CDR3 has 11 residues. Germline-derived CDR1 and CDR2 are LGHDT and YNNKEL (reference sequence). Trimming cost V 3 bases and J 7 bases, with 6 bases left between them. CDR3 in amino acids: CASSQTRTQYF. The CDR3 bases are TGTGCCAGCAGCCAGACTAGGACCCAGTACTTC.

This chain connects TRBV10-3 to TRBJ2-3, with TRBD2 matching over 9 bases. V was clipped by 5 bases and J by 5 bases; unmatched bases: 5. In germline, CDR1 is ENHRY, CDR2 SYGVKD. The CDR3 runs to 14 residues. This chain's CDR3 is CAISKSGRIDTQYF. CDR3 sequence (DNA): TGTGCCATCAGTAAGAGCGGGAGGATAGATACGCAGTATTTT.

CDR3 region: CASSYGLAGFTDTQYF. CDR3 in DNA: TGTGCCAGCAGTTACGGGCTAGCGGGATTTACAGATACGCAGTATTTT. The gene calls are TRBV6-5 and TRBJ2-3; 9 bases map to TRBD2. With V trimmed by 2 bases and J by 3 bases, 6 bases remained unmatched. Germline-derived CDR1 and CDR2 are MNHEY and SVGAGI. This CDR3 contains 16 residues.

The chain is built from TRBV28 and TRBJ2-7; D is ambiguous. Trimming left V 6 bases short and J 3 bases short, with 12 bases between. CDR3 length equals 13 residues. Germline CDR1 reads MDHEN; CDR2 reads SYDVKM. This CDR3 reads CASRPPASYEQYF. The CDR3 coding sequence is TGTGCCAGCAGACCCCCCGCCAGCTACGAGCAGTACTTC.

The CDR3 sequence: CASSVQGWGTEAFF. Here the CDR3 DNA reads TGTGCCAGCAGTGTACAGGGATGGGGAACTGAAGCTTTCTTT. The chain recombines TRBV27 with TRBJ1-1, with a tentative D call TRBD1 (6 bases). This CDR3 spans 14 amino acids. V was cut by 5 bases and J by 5 bases, with 15 bases left in between. CDR1 MNHEY and CDR2 SMNVEV come from the germline V gene (reference sequence).

The J gene is TRBJ2-5, the V gene TRBV5-6; tentatively, D is TRBD1 (6 bases). Germline lookup yields CDR1 SGHDT and CDR2 YYEEEE. Trimming left V 4 bases short and J 2 bases short, with 9 bases between. The CDR3 is made up of 13 amino acids. The CDR3 DNA follows: TGTGCCAGCAGCCCGGACAGTCAAGAGACCCAGTACTTC. Translated, it gives CASSPDSQETQYF.

The CDR3 spells CASSLVAGEFGNTIYF. The CDR3 DNA reads TGTGCCAGCAGCTTAGTTGCAGGGGAGTTTGGAAACACCATATATTTT. The chain recombines TRBV7-2 with TRBJ1-3, with D possibly TRBD1 on 6 matching bases. Germline V CDR1 and CDR2: SGHTA, FQGNSA. This CDR3 comprises 16 residues. Trimming removed 1 base from V and 3 bases from J, with 13 bases in between.

The J gene is TRBJ2-7, the V gene TRBV2; D remains ambiguous. The CDR3 is 10 amino acids. CDR1 is SNHLY and CDR2 is FYNNEI in the germline V gene. The germline V and J ends were trimmed by 6 bases and 3 bases, with 3 bases remaining between them. The DNA of the CDR3 is TGTGCCAGCAGGAGCTACGAGCAGTACTTC. Translating gives CASRSYEQYF.

V usage is TRBV20-1 and J usage is TRBJ2-7; the D is unclear. V was shortened by 5 bases and J by 7 bases, with 12 bases between the two germline ends. Germline V gene sequence: CDR1 DFQATT, CDR2 SNEGSKA (reference sequence). The CDR3 covers 11 residues. CDR3 in amino acids: CSAWADLEQYF. DNA for the CDR3: TGCAGTGCTTGGGCCGATTTAGAGCAGTACTTC.

The gene calls are TRBV5-4 and TRBJ2-5, with TRBD1 identical over 7 bases. J lost 5 bases, V lost 2 bases, and 6 bases had no gene match. The CDR3 covers 14 residues. Germline CDR1 and CDR2: SGHNT and YYREEE (reference sequence). The CDR3 protein is CASSFTGAGETQYF. The DNA for the CDR3 is TGTGCCAGCAGCTTTACAGGGGCGGGCGAGACCCAGTACTTC.

This clone was seen just once. The chain joins TRBV7-3 to TRBJ2-7; TRBD2 aligns across 7 bases. The CDR3 has 16 amino acids. From germline, CDR1 is SGHTA and CDR2 FQGTGA. Trimming removed 1 base from V and 4 bases from J; junction bases left unmatched: 10. The chain's CDR3 is CASSLMGSSGPYEQYF. The DNA of the CDR3 is TGTGCCAGCAGCTTAATGGGGTCTAGCGGACCTTACGAGCAGTACTTC. Supplemented by reference TRBV7-3 and TRBJ2-7, the full variable domain reads GAGVSQTPSNKVTEKGKYVELRCDPISGHTALYWYRQSLGQGPEFLIYFQGTGAADDSGLPNDRFFAVRPEGSVSTLKIQRTERGDSAVYLCASSLMGSSGPYEQYFGPGTRLTVT.

The CDR3 sequence: CASSGGRARYNEQFF. CDR3 bases: TGTGCCAGCAGCGGCGGGCGGGCTCGCTACAATGAGCAGTTCTTC. J is TRBJ2-1 and V is TRBV2; D may be TRBD2 (5 bases). V was shortened by 6 bases and J by 3 bases, with 15 bases between the two germline ends. CDR3 length: 15 amino acids. Germline CDR1 is SNHLY and CDR2 is FYNNEI.

In the case of this clone: One end of the junction fails to match germline, which may point to a read error. The chain uses TRBV2 and TRBJ1-5; TRBD1 agrees at 7 bases. Germline CDR1 is SNHLY and CDR2 is FYNNEI. CDR3 length: 15 amino acids. This CDR3 is CASSEEGQINQPQHF. CDR3 nucleotides: TGTGCCAGCAGCGAAGAGGGACAGATTAATCAGCCCCAGCATTTT.